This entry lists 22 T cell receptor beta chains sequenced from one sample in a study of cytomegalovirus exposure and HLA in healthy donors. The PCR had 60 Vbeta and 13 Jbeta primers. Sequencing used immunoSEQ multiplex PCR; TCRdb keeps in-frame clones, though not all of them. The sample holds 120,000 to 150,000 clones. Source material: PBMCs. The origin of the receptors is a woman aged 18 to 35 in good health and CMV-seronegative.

CDR3 protein: CASSQEYDRGYGYTF. The CDR3 coding sequence is TGCGCCAGCAGCCAAGAGTATGACAGGGGCTATGGCTACACCTTC. The V call is TRBV4-3, the J call TRBJ1-2; 8 bases line up with TRBD1. V lost 0 bases and J lost 4; bases outside the gene matches: 4. CDR3 size: 15 residues. In germline, CDR1 is LGHNA, CDR2 YSLEER.

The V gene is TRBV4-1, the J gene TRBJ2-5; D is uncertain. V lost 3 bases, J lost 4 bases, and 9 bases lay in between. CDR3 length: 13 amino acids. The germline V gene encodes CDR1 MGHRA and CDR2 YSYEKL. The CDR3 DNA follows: TGCGCCAGCAGCCACCCAGGTACAGAGACCCAGTACTTC. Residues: CASSHPGTETQYF.

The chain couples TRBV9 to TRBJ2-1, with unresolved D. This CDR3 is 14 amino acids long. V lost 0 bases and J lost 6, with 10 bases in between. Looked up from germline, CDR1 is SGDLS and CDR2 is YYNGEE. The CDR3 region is CASSVGWAGNEQFF. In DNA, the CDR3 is TGTGCCAGCAGCGTAGGGTGGGCCGGCAATGAGCAGTTCTTC. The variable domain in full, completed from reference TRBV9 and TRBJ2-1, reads DSGVTQTPKHLITATGQRVTLRCSPRSGDLSVYWYQQSLDQGLQFLIQYYNGEERAKGNILERFSAQQFPDLHSELNLSSLELGDSALYFCASSVGWAGNEQFFGPGTRLTVL.

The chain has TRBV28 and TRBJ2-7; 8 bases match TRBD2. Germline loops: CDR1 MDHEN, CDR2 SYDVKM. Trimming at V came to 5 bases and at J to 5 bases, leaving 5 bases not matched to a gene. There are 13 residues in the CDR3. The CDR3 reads CASSRGRRNEQYV. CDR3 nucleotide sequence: TGTGCCAGCAGTCGCGGGAGGAGGAACGAGCAGTACGTC.

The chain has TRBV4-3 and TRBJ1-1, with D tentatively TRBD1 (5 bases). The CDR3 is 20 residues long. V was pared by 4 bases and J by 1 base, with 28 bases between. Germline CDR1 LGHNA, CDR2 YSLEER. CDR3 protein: CASSLGIYSRGPGGNTEAFF. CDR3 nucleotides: TGCGCCAGCAGCCTAGGTATCTACAGCCGGGGCCCCGGGGGGAACACTGAAGCTTTCTTT.

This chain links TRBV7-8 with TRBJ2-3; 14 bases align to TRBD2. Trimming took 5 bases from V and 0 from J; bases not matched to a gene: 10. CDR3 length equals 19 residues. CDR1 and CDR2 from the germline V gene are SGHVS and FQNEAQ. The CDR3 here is CASSAGLAGAYSSTDTQYF. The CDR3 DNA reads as TGTGCCAGCAGCGCGGGACTAGCGGGGGCCTACTCAAGCACAGATACGCAGTATTTT. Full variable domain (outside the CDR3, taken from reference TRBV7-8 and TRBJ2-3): GAGVSQSPRYKVAKRGQDVALRCDPISGHVSLFWYQQALGQGPEFLTYFQNEAQLDKSGLPSDRFFAERPEGSVSTLKIQRTQQEDSAVYLCASSAGLAGAYSSTDTQYFGPGTRLTVL.

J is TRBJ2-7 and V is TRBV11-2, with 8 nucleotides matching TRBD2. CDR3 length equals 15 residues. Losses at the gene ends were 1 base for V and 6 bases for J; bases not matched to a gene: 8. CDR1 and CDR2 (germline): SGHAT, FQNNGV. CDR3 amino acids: CASSLAGVAGSEQYF. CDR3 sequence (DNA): TGTGCCAGCAGCTTAGCCGGAGTAGCGGGAAGCGAGCAGTACTTC. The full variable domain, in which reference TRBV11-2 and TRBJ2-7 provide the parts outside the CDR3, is EAGVAQSPRYKIIEKRQSVAFWCNPISGHATLYWYQQILGQGPKLLIQFQNNGVVDDSQLPKDRFSAERLKGVDSTLKIQPAKLEDSAVYLCASSLAGVAGSEQYFGPGTRLTVT.

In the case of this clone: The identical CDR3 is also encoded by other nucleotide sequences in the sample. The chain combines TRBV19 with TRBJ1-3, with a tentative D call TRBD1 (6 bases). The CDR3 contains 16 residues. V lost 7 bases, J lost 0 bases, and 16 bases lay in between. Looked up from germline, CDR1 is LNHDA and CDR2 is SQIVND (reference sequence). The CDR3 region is CASNQIGGDSGNTIYF. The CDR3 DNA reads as TGTGCCAGTAATCAAATAGGGGGGGACTCTGGAAACACCATATATTTT.

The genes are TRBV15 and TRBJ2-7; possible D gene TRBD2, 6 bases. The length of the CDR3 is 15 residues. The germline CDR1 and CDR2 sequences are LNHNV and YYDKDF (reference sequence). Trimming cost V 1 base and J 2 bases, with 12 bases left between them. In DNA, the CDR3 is TGTGCCACCAGCAGAGGGACTACTCCGACCTACGAGCAGTACTTC. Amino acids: CATSRGTTPTYEQYF.

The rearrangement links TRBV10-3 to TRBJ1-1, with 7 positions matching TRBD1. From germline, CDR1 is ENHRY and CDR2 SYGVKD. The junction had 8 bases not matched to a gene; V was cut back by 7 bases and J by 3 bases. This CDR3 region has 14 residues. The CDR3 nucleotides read TGTGCCATCACTAAGACAGGGCCGGACACTGAAGCTTTCTTT. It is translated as CAITKTGPDTEAFF.

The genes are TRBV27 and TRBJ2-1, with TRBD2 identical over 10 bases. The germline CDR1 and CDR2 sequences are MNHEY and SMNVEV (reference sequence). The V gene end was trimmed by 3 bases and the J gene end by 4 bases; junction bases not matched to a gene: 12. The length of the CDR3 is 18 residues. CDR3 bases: TGTGCCAGCAGTTTCCAACACCTTAAGCGGGAGGGTTACAATGAGCAGTTCTTC. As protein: CASSFQHLKREGYNEQFF.

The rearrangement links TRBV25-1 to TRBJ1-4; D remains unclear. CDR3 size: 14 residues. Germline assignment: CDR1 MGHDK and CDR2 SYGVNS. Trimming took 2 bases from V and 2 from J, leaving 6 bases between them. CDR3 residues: CASSEQVTNEKLFF. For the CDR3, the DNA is TGTGCCAGCAGTGAACAGGTGACTAATGAAAAACTGTTTTTT.

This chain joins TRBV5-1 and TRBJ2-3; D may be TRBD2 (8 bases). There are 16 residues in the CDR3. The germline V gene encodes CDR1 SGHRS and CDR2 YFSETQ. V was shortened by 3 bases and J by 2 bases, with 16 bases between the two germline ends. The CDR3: CASSSGGDSVTDTQYF. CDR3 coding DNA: TGCGCCAGCAGCTCGGGGGGGGACAGCGTCACAGATACGCAGTATTTT.

In DNA, the CDR3 is TGCGCCAGCAGCTCCGGACTAGCGGGAGGGTACAATGAGCAGTTCTTC. This translates into CASSSGLAGGYNEQFF. The rearrangement joins TRBV5-1 to TRBJ2-1, with 15 bases lining up with TRBD2. The CDR3 sequence is 16 residues long. With 3 bases clipped from V and 4 bases from J, the junction kept 2 bases outside the gene matches. Germline CDR1 and CDR2: SGHRS and YFSETQ.

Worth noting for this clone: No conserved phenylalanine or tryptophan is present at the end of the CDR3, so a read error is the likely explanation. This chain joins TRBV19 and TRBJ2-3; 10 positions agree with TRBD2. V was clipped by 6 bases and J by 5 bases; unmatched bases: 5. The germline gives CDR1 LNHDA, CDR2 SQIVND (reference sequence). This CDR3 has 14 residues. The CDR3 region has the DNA TGTGCCAGTAGCCTAGCGGGAGAGGAAGATACGCAGTATGTT. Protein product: CASSLAGEEDTQYV.

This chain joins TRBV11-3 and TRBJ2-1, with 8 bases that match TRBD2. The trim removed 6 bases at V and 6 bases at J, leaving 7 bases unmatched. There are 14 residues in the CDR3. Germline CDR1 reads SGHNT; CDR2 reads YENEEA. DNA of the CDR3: TGTGCCAGCAGTCCTAGCGGGCTGGCCAATGAGCAGTTCTTC. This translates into CASSPSGLANEQFF.

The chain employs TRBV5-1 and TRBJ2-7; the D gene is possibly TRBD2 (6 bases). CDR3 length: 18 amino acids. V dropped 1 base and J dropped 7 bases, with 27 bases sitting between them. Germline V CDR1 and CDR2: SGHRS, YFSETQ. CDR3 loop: CASSLFSEIGHVGGEQYF. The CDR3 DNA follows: TGCGCCAGCAGCTTGTTTTCCGAGATTGGACATGTGGGAGGAGAGCAGTACTTC.

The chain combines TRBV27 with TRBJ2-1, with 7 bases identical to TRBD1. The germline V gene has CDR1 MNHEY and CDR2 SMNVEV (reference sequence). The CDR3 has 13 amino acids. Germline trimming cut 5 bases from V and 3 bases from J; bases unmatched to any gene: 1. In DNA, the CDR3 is TGTGCCAGCAGTACAGGGGTCTACAATGAGCAGTTCTTC. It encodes CASSTGVYNEQFF.

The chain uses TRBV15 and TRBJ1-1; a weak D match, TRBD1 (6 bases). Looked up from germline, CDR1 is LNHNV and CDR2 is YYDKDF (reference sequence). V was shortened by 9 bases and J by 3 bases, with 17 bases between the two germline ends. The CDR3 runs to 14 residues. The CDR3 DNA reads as TGTGCCACTTCAGCAGGACAGACCTACACTGAAGCTTTCTTT. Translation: CATSAGQTYTEAFF.

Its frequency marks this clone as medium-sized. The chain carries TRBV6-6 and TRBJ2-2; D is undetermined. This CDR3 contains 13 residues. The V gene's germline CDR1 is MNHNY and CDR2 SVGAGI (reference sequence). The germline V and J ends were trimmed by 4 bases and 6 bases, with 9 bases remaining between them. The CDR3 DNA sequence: TGTGCCAGCAGTTCCCTTGCGCCCGGGGAGCTGTTTTTT. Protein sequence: CASSSLAPGELFF.

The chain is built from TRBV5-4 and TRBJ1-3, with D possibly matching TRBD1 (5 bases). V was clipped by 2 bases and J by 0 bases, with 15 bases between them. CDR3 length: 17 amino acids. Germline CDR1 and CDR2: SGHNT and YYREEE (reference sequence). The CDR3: CASSLLNPDSSGNTIYF. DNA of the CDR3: TGTGCCAGCAGCTTACTAAACCCTGACAGCTCTGGAAACACCATATATTTT.

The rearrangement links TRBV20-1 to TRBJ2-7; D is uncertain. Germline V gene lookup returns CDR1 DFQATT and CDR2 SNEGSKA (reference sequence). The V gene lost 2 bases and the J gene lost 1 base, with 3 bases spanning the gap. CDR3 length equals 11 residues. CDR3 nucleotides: TGCAGTGCTAGACTATCCTACGAGCAGTACTTC. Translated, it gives CSARLSYEQYF.